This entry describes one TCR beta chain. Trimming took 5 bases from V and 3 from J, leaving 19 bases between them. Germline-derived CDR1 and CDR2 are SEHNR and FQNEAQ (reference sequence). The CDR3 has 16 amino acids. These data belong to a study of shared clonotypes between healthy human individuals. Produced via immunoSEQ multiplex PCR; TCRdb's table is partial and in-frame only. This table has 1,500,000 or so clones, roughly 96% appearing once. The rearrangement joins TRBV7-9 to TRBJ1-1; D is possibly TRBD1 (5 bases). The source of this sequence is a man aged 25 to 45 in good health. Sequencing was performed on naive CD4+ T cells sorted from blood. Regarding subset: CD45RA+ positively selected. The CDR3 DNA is TGTGCCAGCAGCCCATTCCCCGGGACCGAGTACACTGAAGCTTTCTTT. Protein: CASSPFPGTEYTEAFF.